This T cell receptor beta chain derives from a study of PD-L1 blockade in urothelial cancer. In the study overall: Twenty-five of 29 patients were males with bladder-origin urothelial cancer. Samples of blood were analyzed 3 weeks (second dose) and 6 weeks after treatment start.

Clones were sequenced by immunoSEQ multiplex PCR, and TCRdb holds only the in-frame ones, with some missing. The profile covers roughly 60,000 clones, with about 80% appearing a single time and about 4.5% taken by the ten largest. This clone appeared a single time. Its antigen is as yet unknown. V gave up 2 bases and J gave up 0 bases, with 13 bases separating them. Germline assignment: CDR1 SGHRS and CDR2 YFSETQ. The CDR3 runs to 16 residues. Study-wide results and limits: Those with durable benefit had larger increases in tumor-associated blood clones at 3 weeks.

This sequence joins TRBV5-1 and TRBJ2-3; maybe TRBD1 (6 bases). The receptor comes from a man aged 65-85 years with urothelial cancer. The sample here was PBMCs, taken around atezolizumab (anti-PD-L1) treatment. For the CDR3, the DNA is TGCGCCAGCAGCTTCCAGGGGACGGTGAGCACAGATACGCAGTATTTT. Encoded protein: CASSFQGTVSTDTQYF.